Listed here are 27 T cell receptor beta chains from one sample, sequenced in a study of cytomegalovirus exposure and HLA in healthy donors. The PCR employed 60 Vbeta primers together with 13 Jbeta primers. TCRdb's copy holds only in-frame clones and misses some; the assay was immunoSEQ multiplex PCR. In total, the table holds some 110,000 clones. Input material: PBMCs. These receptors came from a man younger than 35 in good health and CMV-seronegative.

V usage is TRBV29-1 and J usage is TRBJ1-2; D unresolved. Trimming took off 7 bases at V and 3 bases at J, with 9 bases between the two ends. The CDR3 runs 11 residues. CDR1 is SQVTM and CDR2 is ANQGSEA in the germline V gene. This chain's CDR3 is CSAGSDYGYTF. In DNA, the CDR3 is TGCAGCGCGGGAAGTGACTATGGCTACACCTTC. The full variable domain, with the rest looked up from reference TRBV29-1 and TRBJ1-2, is SAVISQKPSRDICQRGTSLTIQCQVDSQVTMMFWYRQQPGQSLTLIATANQGSEATYESGFVIDKFPISRPNLTFSTLTVSNMSPEDSSIYLCSAGSDYGYTFGSGTRLTVV.

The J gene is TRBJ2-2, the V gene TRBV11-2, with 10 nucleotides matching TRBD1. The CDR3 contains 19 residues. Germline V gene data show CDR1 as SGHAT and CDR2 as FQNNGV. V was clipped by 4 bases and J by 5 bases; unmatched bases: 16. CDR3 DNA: TGTGCCAGCAGCTCACCCCGGGACAGGGGCTTAATTAGGACCGGGGAGCTGTTTTTT. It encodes CASSSPRDRGLIRTGELFF.

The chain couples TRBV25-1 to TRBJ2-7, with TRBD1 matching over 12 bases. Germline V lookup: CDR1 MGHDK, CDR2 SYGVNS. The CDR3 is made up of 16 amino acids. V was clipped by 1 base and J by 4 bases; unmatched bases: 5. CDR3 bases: TGTGCCAGCAGTGAATTGGGACAGGGGGCAGGGTACGAGCAGTACTTC. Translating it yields CASSELGQGAGYEQYF.

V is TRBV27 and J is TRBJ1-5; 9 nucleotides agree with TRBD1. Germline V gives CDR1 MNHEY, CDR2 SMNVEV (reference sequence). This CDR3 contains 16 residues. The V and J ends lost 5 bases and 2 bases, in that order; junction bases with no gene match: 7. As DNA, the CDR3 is TGTGCCAGCAGTCCACCGGACAGGGGAGGCAATCAGCCCCAGCATTTT. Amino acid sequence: CASSPPDRGGNQPQHF.

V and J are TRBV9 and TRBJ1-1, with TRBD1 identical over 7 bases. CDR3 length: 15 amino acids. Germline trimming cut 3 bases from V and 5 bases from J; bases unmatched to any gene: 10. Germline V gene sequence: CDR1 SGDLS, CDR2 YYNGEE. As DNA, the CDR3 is TGTGCCAGCAGCGGAACAGGGGCGAGGGAAACTGAAGCTTTCTTT. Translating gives CASSGTGARETEAFF.

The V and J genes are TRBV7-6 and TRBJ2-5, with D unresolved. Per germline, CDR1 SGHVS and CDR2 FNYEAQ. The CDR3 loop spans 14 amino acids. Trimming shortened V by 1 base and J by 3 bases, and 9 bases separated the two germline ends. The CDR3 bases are TGTGCCAGCAGCTTAGTCGCCGGAGAAGAGACCCAGTACTTC. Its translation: CASSLVAGEETQYF.

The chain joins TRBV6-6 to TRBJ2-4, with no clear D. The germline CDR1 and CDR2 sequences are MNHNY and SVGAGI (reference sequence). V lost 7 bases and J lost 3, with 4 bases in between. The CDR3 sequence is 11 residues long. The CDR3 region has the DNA TGTGCCAGCACTAACAAAAACATTCAGTACTTC. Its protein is CASTNKNIQYF.

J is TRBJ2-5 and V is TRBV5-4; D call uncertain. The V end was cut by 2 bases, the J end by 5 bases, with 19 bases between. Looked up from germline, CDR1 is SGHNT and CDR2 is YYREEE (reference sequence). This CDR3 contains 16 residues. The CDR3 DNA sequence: TGTGCCAGCAGCTTTACTGTTTGGCAGCCCGGGGAGACCCAGTACTTC. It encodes CASSFTVWQPGETQYF.

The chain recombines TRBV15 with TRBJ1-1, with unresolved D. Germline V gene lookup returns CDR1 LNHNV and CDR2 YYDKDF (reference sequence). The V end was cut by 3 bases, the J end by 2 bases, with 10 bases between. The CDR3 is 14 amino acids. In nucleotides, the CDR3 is TGTGCCACCAGCAGGGAGGCACTTAACACTGAAGCTTTCTTT. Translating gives CATSREALNTEAFF.

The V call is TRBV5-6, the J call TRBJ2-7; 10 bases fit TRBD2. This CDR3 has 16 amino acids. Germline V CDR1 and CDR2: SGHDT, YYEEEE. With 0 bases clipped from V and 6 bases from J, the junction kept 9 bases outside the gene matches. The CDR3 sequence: CASSLVSGGARREQYF. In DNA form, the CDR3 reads TGTGCCAGCAGCTTGGTAAGCGGGGGGGCACGTCGCGAGCAGTACTTC.

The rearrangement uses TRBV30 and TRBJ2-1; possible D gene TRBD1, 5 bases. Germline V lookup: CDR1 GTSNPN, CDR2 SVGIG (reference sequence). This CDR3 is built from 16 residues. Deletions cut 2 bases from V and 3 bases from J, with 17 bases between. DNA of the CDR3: TGTGCCTGGAGTTCCACCCAGGGCCTTGACTACAATGAGCAGTTCTTC. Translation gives CAWSSTQGLDYNEQFF.

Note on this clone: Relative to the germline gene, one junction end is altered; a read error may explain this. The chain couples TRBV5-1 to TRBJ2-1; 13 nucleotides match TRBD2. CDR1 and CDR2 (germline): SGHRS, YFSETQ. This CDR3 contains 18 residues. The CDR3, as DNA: TGCGCCAGCAGGTTGGGACTAGCGGGAAAAAGCTCCTACAATGAGCAGTTCTTC. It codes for CASRLGLAGKSSYNEQFF.

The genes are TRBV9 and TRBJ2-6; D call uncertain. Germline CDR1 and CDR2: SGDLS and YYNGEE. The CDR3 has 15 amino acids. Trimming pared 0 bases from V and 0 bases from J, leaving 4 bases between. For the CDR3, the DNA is TGTGCCAGCAGCGTAGAGCACTCTGGGGCCAACGTCCTGACTTTC. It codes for CASSVEHSGANVLTF.

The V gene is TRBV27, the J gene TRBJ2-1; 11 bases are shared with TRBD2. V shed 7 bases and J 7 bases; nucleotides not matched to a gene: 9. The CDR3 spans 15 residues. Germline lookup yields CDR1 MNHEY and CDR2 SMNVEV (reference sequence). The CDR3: CASTPTSGRRNEQFF. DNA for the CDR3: TGTGCCAGCACCCCAACTAGCGGGAGAAGAAATGAGCAGTTCTTC.

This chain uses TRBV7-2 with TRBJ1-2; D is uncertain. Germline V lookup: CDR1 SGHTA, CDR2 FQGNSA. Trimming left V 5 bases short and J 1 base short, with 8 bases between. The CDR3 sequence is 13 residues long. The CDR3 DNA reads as TGTGCCAGCAGCCTCGCGAGTAACTATGGCTACACCTTC. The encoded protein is CASSLASNYGYTF.

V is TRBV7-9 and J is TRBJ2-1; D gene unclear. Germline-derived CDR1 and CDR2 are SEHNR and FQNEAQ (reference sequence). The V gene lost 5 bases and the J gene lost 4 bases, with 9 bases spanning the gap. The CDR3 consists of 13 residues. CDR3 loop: CASSRDSYNEQFF. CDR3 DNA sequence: TGTGCCAGCAGCCGTGACTCTTACAATGAGCAGTTCTTC.

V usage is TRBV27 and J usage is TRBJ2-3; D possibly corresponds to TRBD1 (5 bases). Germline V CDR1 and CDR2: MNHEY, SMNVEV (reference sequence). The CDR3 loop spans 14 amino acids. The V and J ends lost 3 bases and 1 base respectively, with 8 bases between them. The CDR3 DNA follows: TGTGCCAGCAGTTTGATAGGGGGCACAGATACGCAGTATTTT. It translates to CASSLIGGTDTQYF.

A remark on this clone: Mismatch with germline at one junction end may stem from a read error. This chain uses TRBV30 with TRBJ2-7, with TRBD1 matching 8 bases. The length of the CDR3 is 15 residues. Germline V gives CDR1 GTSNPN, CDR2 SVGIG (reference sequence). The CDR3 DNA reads TGTGCCGGGAGTGTACTCGGGCAGGGGGCCGACGAGCAGTACTTC. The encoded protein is CAGSVLGQGADEQYF. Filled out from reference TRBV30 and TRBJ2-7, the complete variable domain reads SQTIHQWPATLVQPVGSPLSLECTVEGTSNPNLYWYRQAAGRGLQLLFYSVGIGQISSEVPQNLSASRPQDRQFILSSKKLLLSDSGFYLCAGSVLGQGADEQYFGPGTRLTVT.

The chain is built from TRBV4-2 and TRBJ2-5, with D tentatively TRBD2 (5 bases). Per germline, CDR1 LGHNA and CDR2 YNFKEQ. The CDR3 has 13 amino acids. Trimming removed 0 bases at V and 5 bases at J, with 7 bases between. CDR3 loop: CASSQELGETQYF. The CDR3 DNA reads TGTGCCAGCAGCCAAGAACTAGGGGAGACCCAGTACTTC.

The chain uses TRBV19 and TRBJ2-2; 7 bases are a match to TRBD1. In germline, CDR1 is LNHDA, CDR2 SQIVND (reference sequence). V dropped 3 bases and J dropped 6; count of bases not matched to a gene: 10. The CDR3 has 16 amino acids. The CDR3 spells CASSMDRILWAGELFF. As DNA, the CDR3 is TGTGCCAGTAGTATGGACAGGATACTTTGGGCCGGGGAGCTGTTTTTT.

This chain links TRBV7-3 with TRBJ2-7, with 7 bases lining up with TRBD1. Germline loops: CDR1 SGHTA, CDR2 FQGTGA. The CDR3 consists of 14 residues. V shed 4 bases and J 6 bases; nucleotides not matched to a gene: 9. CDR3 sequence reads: CASSSGTDVGEQYF. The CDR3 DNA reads TGTGCCAGCAGCTCCGGGACAGACGTCGGCGAGCAGTACTTC.

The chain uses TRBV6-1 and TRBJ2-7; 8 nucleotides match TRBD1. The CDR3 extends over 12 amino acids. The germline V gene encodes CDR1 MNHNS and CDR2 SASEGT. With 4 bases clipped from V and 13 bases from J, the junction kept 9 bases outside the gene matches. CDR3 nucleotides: TGTGCCAGCAGTGGGCCCGACAGGGGCCGTTACTTC. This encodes CASSGPDRGRYF.

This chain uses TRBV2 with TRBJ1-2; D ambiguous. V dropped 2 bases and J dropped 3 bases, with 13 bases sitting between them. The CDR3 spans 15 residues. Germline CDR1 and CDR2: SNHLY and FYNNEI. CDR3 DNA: TGTGCCAGCAGTGAACTGGTTTTGTCGGACTATGGCTACACCTTC. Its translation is CASSELVLSDYGYTF.

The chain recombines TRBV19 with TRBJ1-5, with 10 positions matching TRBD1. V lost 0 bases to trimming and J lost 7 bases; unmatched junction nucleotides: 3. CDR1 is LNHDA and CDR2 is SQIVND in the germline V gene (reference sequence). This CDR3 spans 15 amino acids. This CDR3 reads CASSIEGTGVQPQHF. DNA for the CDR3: TGTGCCAGTAGTATAGAAGGGACAGGGGTCCAGCCCCAGCATTTT.

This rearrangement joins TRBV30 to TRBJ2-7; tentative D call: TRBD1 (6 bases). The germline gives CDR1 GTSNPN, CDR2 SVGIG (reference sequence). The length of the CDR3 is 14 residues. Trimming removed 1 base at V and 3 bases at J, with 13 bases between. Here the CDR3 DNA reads TGTGCCTGGAGTGCCAGGACAGCTCTCTACGAGCAGTACTTC. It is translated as CAWSARTALYEQYF.

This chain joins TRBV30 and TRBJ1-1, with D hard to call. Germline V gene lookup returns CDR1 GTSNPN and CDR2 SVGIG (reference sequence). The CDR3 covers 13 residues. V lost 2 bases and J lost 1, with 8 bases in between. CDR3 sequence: CAWSPRRNTEAFF. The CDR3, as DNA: TGTGCCTGGAGTCCACGGAGGAACACTGAAGCTTTCTTT.

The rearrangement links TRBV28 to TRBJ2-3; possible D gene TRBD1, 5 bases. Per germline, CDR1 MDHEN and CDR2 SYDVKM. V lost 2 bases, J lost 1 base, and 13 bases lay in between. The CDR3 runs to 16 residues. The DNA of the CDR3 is TGTGCCAGCAGTTTAGGGGCCTCAAGGGGCACAGATACGCAGTATTTT. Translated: CASSLGASRGTDTQYF.